Sequencing of this T cell receptor beta chain was carried out in a study of shared clonotypes between healthy human individuals. On the study more broadly: Donors had three CD4 naive, three CD4 memory, two CD8 naive and one CD8 memory plate apiece.

The assay ran at deep level. Profiled with immunoSEQ multiplex PCR; TCRdb holds only in-frame clones, not every one. Here the sample spans some 1,100,000 clones, approximately 78% being singletons. As concerns this clone: Its antigen remains unidentified.

Regarding the study as a whole: Clonotype sharing among donors was thought likely to change with sequencing depth. Generation of non-shared clonotypes was less probable than generation of clonotypes shared by all four donors.

With 5 bases clipped from V and 5 bases from J, the junction kept 8 bases outside the gene matches. CDR1 is MNHEY and CDR2 is SMNVEV in the germline V gene (reference sequence). This CDR3 has 16 amino acids. The sequence came from a young man in good health. Some clones in this sample may be carry-over from other donors' samples. This sequence joins TRBV27 and TRBJ2-5; 13 positions agree with TRBD2. Material: memory CD4+ T cells from PBMCs. Subset reported: CD45RA-negative fraction. The CDR3 here is CASSPRTSGSFETQYF. As DNA, the CDR3 is TGTGCCAGCAGTCCCCGGACTAGCGGGAGTTTTGAGACCCAGTACTTC.